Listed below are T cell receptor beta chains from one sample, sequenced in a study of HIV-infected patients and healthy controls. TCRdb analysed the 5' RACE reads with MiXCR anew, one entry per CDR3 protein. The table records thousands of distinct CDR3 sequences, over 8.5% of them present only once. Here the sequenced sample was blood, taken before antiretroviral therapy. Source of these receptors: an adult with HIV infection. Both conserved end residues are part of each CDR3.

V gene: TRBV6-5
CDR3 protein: CASRNPGTGSNEQYF

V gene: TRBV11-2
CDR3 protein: CASSVGLPVGTDTQYF

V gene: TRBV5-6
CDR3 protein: CASSQTNQETQYF

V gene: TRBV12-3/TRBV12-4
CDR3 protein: CASSLGVPNTEAFF

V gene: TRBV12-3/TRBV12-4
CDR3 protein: CASSLGGQIDTQYF

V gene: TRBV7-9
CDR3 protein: CASSFGTANEKLFF

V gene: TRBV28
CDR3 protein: CASSLAPQTEAFF

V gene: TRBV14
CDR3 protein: CASSQTQGNPYEQYF

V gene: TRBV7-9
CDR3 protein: CASSPWGSYEQYF

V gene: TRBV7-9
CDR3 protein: CASSFSSSGANVLTF

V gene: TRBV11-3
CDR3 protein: CASSLGGGRRQDTGELFF

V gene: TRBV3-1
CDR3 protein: CASLLAGVETQYF

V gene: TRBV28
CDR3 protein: CASRRDSNQPQHF

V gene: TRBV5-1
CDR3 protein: CASTPPNSYEQYF

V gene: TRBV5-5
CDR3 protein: CASSWTETSGQMADTQYF

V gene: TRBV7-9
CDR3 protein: CASSSREAHTYEQYF

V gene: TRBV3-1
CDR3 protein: CASSQDTGTYNEQFF

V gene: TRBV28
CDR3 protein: CASSPAQNSPLHF

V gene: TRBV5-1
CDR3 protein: CASSLLPWDNNEQFF

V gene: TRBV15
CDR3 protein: CATSRETGAYEQYF

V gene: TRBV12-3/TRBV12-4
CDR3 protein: CASSSRVYGYTF

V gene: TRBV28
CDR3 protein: CASSPPQGAENF

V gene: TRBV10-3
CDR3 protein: CAISIGHGGTEAFF

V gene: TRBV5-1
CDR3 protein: CASRTGGTGELFF

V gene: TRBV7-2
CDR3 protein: CASSLVRTSGRRTDTQYF

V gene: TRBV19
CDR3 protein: CASLPGGSPYNEQFF

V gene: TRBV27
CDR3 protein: CASSETGTAIREQYF

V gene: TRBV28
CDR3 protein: CASSSEKASNQPQHF

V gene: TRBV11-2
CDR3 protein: CASSQGTLAKNIQYF

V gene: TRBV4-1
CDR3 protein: CASSQGGAEQYF

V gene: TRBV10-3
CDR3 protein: CAISEGGGGNIQYF

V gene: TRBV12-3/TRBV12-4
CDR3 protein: CASRPPTGTDSYEQYF

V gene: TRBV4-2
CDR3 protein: CASSQQDRSNEKLFF

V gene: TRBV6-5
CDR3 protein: CASRPPGTGDWTQYF

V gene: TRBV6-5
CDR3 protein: CASSYSSPTGYSYEQYF

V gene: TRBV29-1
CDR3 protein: CSVDPSGARGEQFF

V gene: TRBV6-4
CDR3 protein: CASSALAGSYNEQFF

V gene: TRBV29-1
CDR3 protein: CSVRGLAGGPSYNEQFF

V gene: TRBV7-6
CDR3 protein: CASSLYRGRQPQHF

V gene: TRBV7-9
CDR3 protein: CATRTGTNYGYTF

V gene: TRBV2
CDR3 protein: CASRGLAAGVGTDTQYF

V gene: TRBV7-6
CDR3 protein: CASSLRAGGPDEQFF

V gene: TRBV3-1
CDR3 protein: CASSLDNEQFF

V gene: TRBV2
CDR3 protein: CASSPLAGLENEQFF

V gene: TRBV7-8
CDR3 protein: CASSLAGGDGRNIQYF

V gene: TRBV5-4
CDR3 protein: CASLGQNTDTQYF

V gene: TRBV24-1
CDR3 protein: CATSDNGAGEGDTQYF

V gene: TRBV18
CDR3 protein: CASSPPREGLYEQYF

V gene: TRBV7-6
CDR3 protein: CASSPDRGWIGYTF

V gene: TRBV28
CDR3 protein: CASTPPRGVSIF

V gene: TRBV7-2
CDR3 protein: CASRQLASYEQYF

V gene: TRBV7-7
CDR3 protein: CASRRAGLAGNNEQFF